The rows below give T cell receptor beta chains drawn from one sample of a study of monozygotic twins with cystic fibrosis. TCRdb's copy holds only in-frame clones and misses some; the assay was immunoSEQ multiplex PCR. The table includes around 20,000 clones, 91% detected once. The sequencing input was blood. The receptors were sampled from a girl aged 2-10 years with cystic fibrosis. Both conserved end residues are trimmed from each CDR3. Each record gives: J gene, V gene, CDR3 protein.

TRBJ1-5	TRBV25-1	ASRTGTGFHQPQH
TRBJ2-7	TRBV4-1	ASSYIDRAEQY
TRBJ2-1	TRBV7-3	ASSSPASGSYNEQF
TRBJ1-1	TRBV28	ASSLAGQHLNEAF
TRBJ1-4	TRBV28	ASSLPRPREEKLF
TRBJ1-1	TRBV5-8	ASSLNTEAF
TRBJ2-2	TRBV19	ASSWGGLAGVPTGELF
TRBJ1-1	TRBV7-6	ASSLESTRGTEAF
TRBJ1-5	TRBV2	ASTLAYSNQPQH
TRBJ1-1	TRBV6-4	ASAGQQGEAF
TRBJ1-2	TRBV30	AWSVTGRHGYT
TRBJ2-1	TRBV6-1	ASSESRVAGAEQF
TRBJ2-1	TRBV19	ASSILHRDGDYNEQF
TRBJ2-5	TRBV19	ASSIGTGHETQY
TRBJ1-2	TRBV29-1	SAPTENYGYT
TRBJ2-1	TRBV6-6	ASSATSAWDEQF
TRBJ2-7	TRBV19	ASSIYISYEQY
TRBJ1-4	TRBV11-2	ASSPGTSATNEKLF
TRBJ1-1	TRBV19	ASSIRTGPLNTEAF
TRBJ2-7	TRBV29-1	SVVLGRSSYEQY
TRBJ1-1	TRBV2	ASNRVGNTEAF
TRBJ2-7	TRBV11-2	ASSLLGTGNEQY
TRBJ2-3	TRBV5-6	ASSFPGTVDTQY
TRBJ2-2	TRBV4-3	ASSPQGDKTGELF
TRBJ2-3	TRBV5-1	ASSFGQGRTDTQY
TRBJ1-1	TRBV7-2	ASSMGLTFGAEAF
TRBJ1-3	TRBV7-2	ASSSGTGLRNTIY
TRBJ1-2	TRBV29-1	SVLTVNYGYT
TRBJ1-1	TRBV7-9	ASSPTLRGGGNTEAF
TRBJ1-2	TRBV29-1	SVDWGVRGYT
TRBJ2-7	TRBV4-1	ASSQDQTGVTYEQY
TRBJ1-2	TRBV2	ASRGHRGPNYGYT
TRBJ2-5	TRBV7-9	ASSRRQGNQETQY
TRBJ1-2	TRBV19	ASSSPQGFDGYT
TRBJ2-7	TRBV2	ASRIPGPSEQY
TRBJ1-5	TRBV29-1	SVAGQGDQPQH
TRBJ2-7	TRBV11-3	ASSPSGDSYEQY
TRBJ1-1	TRBV18	ASSPGTDRKAF
TRBJ2-6	TRBV5-1	ASSFGGSGANVLT
TRBJ1-1	TRBV27	ASRIGVNTEAF
TRBJ2-7	TRBV14	ASSQDTVAYEQY
TRBJ2-2	TRBV2	ASSEFRGRPGGELF
TRBJ1-1	TRBV2	ASRPGGLDTEAF
TRBJ2-1	TRBV27	ASRAPLRGSAYNEQF
TRBJ2-1	TRBV4-1	ASSQGLPSYNEQF
TRBJ1-2	TRBV11-2	ASSFRRSGFYGYT
TRBJ2-1	TRBV4-2	ASAQLAGGMPAYNEQF
TRBJ2-1	TRBV30	AWSRTGHAPEQF
TRBJ2-2	TRBV12-5	ASGFGGELF
TRBJ2-5	TRBV7-8	ASSSGTGIQETQY
TRBJ1-1	TRBV4-2	ASRSPIRDRGRAEAF